The 20 T cell receptor beta chains given below trace back to one sample, sequenced in a study of T cells in localized non-small cell lung cancer. Using immunoSEQ multiplex PCR, the repertoire was profiled, and TCRdb retains in-frame clones only, with some absent. Altogether roughly 9,900 clones are present, 70% to 80% being singletons, with the ten largest covering 25% to 35%. The specimen comprised peripheral blood, sampled before any cancer treatment. These receptors originate from a male donor at least 60 years old with stage I lung adenocarcinoma.

The chain has TRBV28 and TRBJ1-2; a weak D match, TRBD1 (6 bases). The CDR3 is 14 amino acids. CDR1 is MDHEN, CDR2 SYDVKM, per germline. Trimming pared 1 base from V and 7 bases from J, leaving 13 bases between. CDR3 bases: TGTGCCAGCAGTTTATTTGCGGGGGCGCGTGGCTACACCTTC. Translation gives CASSLFAGARGYTF.

The CDR3 sequence: CASSLSLGLAGGRDTGELFF. For the CDR3, the DNA is TGTGCCAGCAGCTTATCGTTGGGACTAGCGGGGGGGCGCGACACCGGGGAGCTGTTTTTT. The chain has TRBV11-3 and TRBJ2-2; 16 nucleotides agree with TRBD2. Per the germline V gene, CDR1 is SGHNT and CDR2 is YENEEA. The trim removed 2 bases at V and 3 bases at J, leaving 9 bases unmatched. The CDR3 has 20 residues.

The chain recombines TRBV25-1 with TRBJ2-6, with a tentative D call TRBD2 (5 bases). With 4 bases removed from V and 1 base from J, the gap between germline ends came to 8 bases. The germline V gene has CDR1 MGHDK and CDR2 SYGVNS. This CDR3 comprises 15 residues. CDR3 sequence (DNA): TGTGCCAGCAGTGTAGGCGGGTCTGGGGCCAACGTCCTGACTTTC. Translating it yields CASSVGGSGANVLTF.

V usage is TRBV6-1 and J usage is TRBJ1-1, with a tentative D call TRBD1 (5 bases). V was trimmed by 0 bases and J by 7 bases, leaving 12 bases between them. CDR1 is MNHNS and CDR2 is SASEGT in the germline V gene. This CDR3 region has 14 residues. CDR3 sequence: CASSEALGAGEAFF. In nucleotides, the CDR3 is TGTGCCAGCAGTGAAGCGTTAGGGGCGGGTGAAGCTTTCTTT.

Details on this clone: A junction end diverges from the germline sequence, so it may reflect a read error. Other DNA sequences in this specimen translate into the identical CDR3. The J gene is TRBJ1-2, the V gene TRBV7-2; D not certain. CDR3 length: 13 amino acids. From germline, CDR1 is SGHTA and CDR2 FQGNSA. The CDR3 region has the DNA TGTGCCAGCAGCTTAGGTTCACGGTATGGCTACACCTTT. It yields the protein CASSLGSRYGYTF.

The chain employs TRBV10-1 and TRBJ2-1; tentatively, D is TRBD2 (6 bases). The V and J ends lost 5 bases and 9 bases respectively, with 14 bases between them. CDR1 and CDR2 (germline): WNHNN, SYGVQD (reference sequence). The CDR3 totals 13 residues. This chain's CDR3 is CASSTTRFGEQFF. CDR3 in DNA: TGCGCCAGCAGTACGACTAGATTCGGTGAGCAGTTCTTC.

CDR3 nucleotides: TGTGCCAGCAGCTTGGTAACAGGCAGTGGCACTGAAGCTTTCTTT. As protein: CASSLVTGSGTEAFF. The chain has TRBV5-5 and TRBJ1-1; D is possibly TRBD1 (5 bases). The CDR3 runs to 15 residues. Germline V gives CDR1 SGHKS, CDR2 YYEKEE (reference sequence). V was shortened by 0 bases and J by 4 bases, with 13 bases between the two germline ends.

CDR3 coding DNA: TGTGCCAGCAGGAATAGCGGCGCTAGCACAGATACGCAGTATTTT. This gives the protein CASRNSGASTDTQYF. The chain uses TRBV6-5 and TRBJ2-3; TRBD2 might be the D (6 bases). V was pared by 6 bases and J by 0 bases, with 13 bases between. This CDR3 contains 15 residues. Germline-derived CDR1 and CDR2 are MNHEY and SVGAGI.

The J gene is TRBJ2-7, the V gene TRBV9; D is ambiguous. The CDR3 runs to 14 residues. V was cut by 0 bases and J by 2 bases, with 9 bases left in between. Per germline, CDR1 SGDLS and CDR2 YYNGEE. Here the CDR3 reads CASSVAPRPYEQYF. DNA for the CDR3: TGTGCCAGCAGCGTAGCTCCTCGGCCCTACGAGCAGTACTTC.

The chain is built from TRBV9 and TRBJ2-2; D is ambiguous. The germline V gene encodes CDR1 SGDLS and CDR2 YYNGEE. The CDR3 sequence is 15 residues long. V was shortened by 1 base and J by 2 bases, with 9 bases between the two germline ends. The CDR3 coding sequence is TGTGCCAGCAGCGTAACGCCGACTAACACCGGGGAGCTGTTTTTT. It translates to CASSVTPTNTGELFF.

V is TRBV5-1 and J is TRBJ2-7; 8 nucleotides align to TRBD2. The J segment lost 4 bases and the V segment lost 3 bases, leaving 6 bases of the junction unmatched. There are 14 residues in the CDR3. The germline gives CDR1 SGHRS, CDR2 YFSETQ. The CDR3 nucleotides read TGCGCCAGCAGCTATGGTGGCGGGGGGTACGAGCAGTACTTC. Its protein product is CASSYGGGGYEQYF.

This clone has only a few counts. The chain employs TRBV5-4 and TRBJ1-6; no definite D call. Germline V CDR1 and CDR2: SGHNT, YYREEE (reference sequence). V was cut by 3 bases and J by 6 bases, with 4 bases left in between. This CDR3 is built from 12 residues. CDR3 nucleotides: TGTGCCAGCAGCTCGTTTAATTCACCCCTCCACTTT. It encodes CASSSFNSPLHF. The complete variable domain, with remaining parts taken from reference TRBV5-4 and TRBJ1-6, reads ETGVTQSPTHLIKTRGQQVTLRCSSQSGHNTVSWYQQALGQGPQFIFQYYREEENGRGNFPPRFSGLQFPNYSSELNVNALELDDSALYLCASSSFNSPLHFGNGTRLTVT.

This clone was recorded once. The chain is built from TRBV4-3 and TRBJ2-1; 11 nucleotides line up with TRBD2. Germline assignment: CDR1 LGHNA and CDR2 YSLEER. This CDR3 has 15 residues. The junction had 6 bases not matched to a gene; V was cut back by 4 bases and J by 7 bases. The DNA of the CDR3 is TGCGCCAGCAGCCTAGCGGGGGGGCAGAGGAATGAGCAGTTCTTC. It yields the protein CASSLAGGQRNEQFF.

J is TRBJ2-7 and V is TRBV10-3, with a tentative D call TRBD1 (7 bases). There are 13 residues in the CDR3. The germline V gene encodes CDR1 ENHRY and CDR2 SYGVKD. V shed 7 bases and J shed 5 bases, with 15 bases lying between them. The DNA for the CDR3 is TGTGCCATCAACCCAGGGGGGAGTGACGAGCAGTACTTC. It yields the protein CAINPGGSDEQYF.

The V call is TRBV11-3, the J call TRBJ2-5; TRBD2 matches at 13 bases. This CDR3 has 16 amino acids. The germline CDR1 and CDR2 sequences are SGHNT and YENEEA. With 5 bases clipped from V and 3 bases from J, the junction kept 6 bases outside the gene matches. The CDR3, as DNA: TGTGCCAGCAGCGAAAGGGGGACTAGCGGGAAAGAGACCCAGTACTTC. Protein sequence: CASSERGTSGKETQYF.

By share, this clone ranks as medium-sized. The V call is TRBV9, the J call TRBJ1-1; no reliable D call. This CDR3 spans 15 amino acids. Germline V gene lookup returns CDR1 SGDLS and CDR2 YYNGEE. V was cut by 3 bases and J by 2 bases, with 14 bases left in between. This CDR3 reads CASSAHSGFNTEAFF. The CDR3 DNA reads as TGTGCCAGCAGCGCCCATTCGGGTTTTAACACTGAAGCTTTCTTT.

The chain carries TRBV5-1 and TRBJ2-2; no clear D. In germline, CDR1 is SGHRS, CDR2 YFSETQ. This CDR3 contains 15 residues. Trimming removed 5 bases at V and 0 bases at J, with 11 bases between. The CDR3 nucleotides are TGCGCCAGCAGTTTGACGGTTCCGAACACCGGGGAGCTGTTTTTT. Translating it yields CASSLTVPNTGELFF. Drawing the rest from reference TRBV5-1 and TRBJ2-2, the complete variable domain is KAGVTQTPRYLIKTRGQQVTLSCSPISGHRSVSWYQQTPGQGLQFLFEYFSETQRNKGNFPGRFSGRQFSNSRSEMNVSTLELGDSALYLCASSLTVPNTGELFFGEGSRLTVL.

This rearrangement joins TRBV6-1 to TRBJ2-5, with 9 bases matching TRBD1. After removal of 2 bases from V and 6 bases from J, the junction contained 7 bases not matched to a gene. This CDR3 comprises 15 residues. Germline V CDR1 and CDR2: MNHNS, SASEGT. The CDR3 DNA reads as TGTGCCAGCAGTGAAATAGGACAGGGGAGGAAGACCCAGTACTTC. This codes for CASSEIGQGRKTQYF.

The chain recombines TRBV18 with TRBJ2-5; D perhaps matches TRBD2 (7 bases). Germline loops: CDR1 KGHSH, CDR2 LQKENI. Deletions cut 8 bases from V and 1 base from J, with 8 bases between. CDR3 size: 12 residues. CDR3 nucleotide sequence: TGTGCCAGCAGGGGGGGCCAAGAGACCCAGTACTTC. Translation: CASRGGQETQYF.

The chain employs TRBV5-1 and TRBJ1-2, with D possibly TRBD1 on 5 matching bases. The ends were cut back, 3 bases at V and 8 bases at J, with 20 bases in the middle. The CDR3 covers 15 residues. Germline lookup yields CDR1 SGHRS and CDR2 YFSETQ. CDR3: CASSSFTTGPGGYTF. The CDR3 DNA reads as TGCGCCAGCAGCTCCTTTACCACAGGTCCGGGGGGCTACACCTTC. The whole variable domain, remainder taken from reference TRBV5-1 and TRBJ1-2, is KAGVTQTPRYLIKTRGQQVTLSCSPISGHRSVSWYQQTPGQGLQFLFEYFSETQRNKGNFPGRFSGRQFSNSRSEMNVSTLELGDSALYLCASSSFTTGPGGYTFGSGTRLTVV.